Each of the 18 T cell receptor beta chains below was sequenced from the same sample in a study of Ad26.COV2.S vaccination and SARS-CoV-2 variants. Stated treatment: around 19 received Ad26.COV2.S at low or high dose, single or two shots; about 5 received placebo; per-sample allocation not given. It was on day 63 after the first vaccine or placebo injection that samples were taken. Libraries were prepared by immunoSEQ multiplex PCR; TCRdb keeps only in-frame clonotypes and omits some of them. This table holds around 270,000 clones, roughly nine tenths found once. Specimen: peripheral blood, collected in a trial of Ad26.COV2.S vaccine versus placebo. The receptors here all came from a person aged 18-65 years who received the Ad26.COV2.S COVID-19 vaccine or a placebo.

The V call is TRBV7-2, the J call TRBJ2-2, with 10 bases matching TRBD2. Germline-derived CDR1 and CDR2 are SGHTA and FQGNSA. V lost 2 bases to trimming and J lost 6 bases; unmatched junction nucleotides: 0. This CDR3 is 14 amino acids long. Written as DNA, the CDR3 is TGTGCCAGCAGCTTACTAGCGGGGGCCGGGGAGCTGTTTTTT. Translating it yields CASSLLAGAGELFF.

J is TRBJ2-7 and V is TRBV27; 9 nucleotides agree with TRBD1. Germline V CDR1 and CDR2: MNHEY, SMNVEV (reference sequence). The CDR3 loop spans 14 amino acids. Losses at the gene ends were 6 bases for V and 3 bases for J; bases not matched to a gene: 6. The CDR3 DNA reads as TGTGCCAGCAGAGACAGGGGGATTTTCTACGAGCAGTACTTC. Translated: CASRDRGIFYEQYF.

The genes are TRBV7-6 and TRBJ1-1, with D unresolved. CDR1 is SGHVS, CDR2 FNYEAQ, per germline. The CDR3 loop spans 16 amino acids. Trimming removed 1 base at V and 1 base at J, with 13 bases between. CDR3 sequence: CASSLVGALWNTEAFF. CDR3 bases: TGTGCCAGCAGCTTAGTAGGCGCCCTGTGGAACACTGAAGCTTTCTTT. Combining the CDR3 with reference TRBV7-6 and TRBJ1-1 gives the whole variable domain GAGVSQSPRYKVTKRGQDVALRCDPISGHVSLYWYRQALGQGPEFLTYFNYEAQQDKSGLPNDRFSAERPEGSISTLTIQRTEQRDSAMYRCASSLVGALWNTEAFFGQGTRLTVV.

The chain employs TRBV18 and TRBJ1-3; D unresolved. The V end was cut by 2 bases, the J end by 0 bases, with 5 bases between. Germline lookup yields CDR1 KGHSH and CDR2 LQKENI. CDR3 length: 14 residues. CDR3 residues: CASSPTSSGNTIYF. In DNA form, the CDR3 reads TGTGCCAGCTCACCAACCAGCTCTGGAAACACCATATATTTT.

The rearrangement uses TRBV9 and TRBJ1-1; TRBD1 matches 7 bases. The CDR3 runs 16 residues. The germline V gene encodes CDR1 SGDLS and CDR2 YYNGEE. Losses at the gene ends were 4 bases for V and 0 bases for J; bases not matched to a gene: 9. The CDR3 here is CASSPQSGTVNTEAFF. CDR3 coding DNA: TGTGCCAGCAGCCCTCAATCCGGGACAGTGAACACTGAAGCTTTCTTT.

This chain connects TRBV6-5 to TRBJ2-1; D is perhaps TRBD1 (5 bases). This CDR3 spans 13 amino acids. Germline lookup yields CDR1 MNHEY and CDR2 SVGAGI. Trimming cost V 7 bases and J 7 bases, with 14 bases left between them. In nucleotides, the CDR3 is TGTGCCAGCACAGGGTGGCATTTGAATGAGCAGTTCTTC. This sequence encodes CASTGWHLNEQFF.

The J gene is TRBJ1-5, the V gene TRBV4-1; TRBD1 is a possible D gene (5 bases). Germline V gene lookup returns CDR1 MGHRA and CDR2 YSYEKL. This CDR3 region has 15 residues. V was cut by 0 bases and J by 7 bases, with 13 bases left in between. Here the CDR3 reads CASSQDQGLRQPQHF. The CDR3, as DNA: TGCGCCAGCAGCCAAGATCAGGGCCTTCGACAGCCCCAGCATTTT.

The rearrangement links TRBV5-4 to TRBJ1-2; the D is unclear. The CDR3 consists of 16 residues. Per the germline V gene, CDR1 is SGHNT and CDR2 is YYREEE (reference sequence). Trimming cost V 0 bases and J 6 bases, with 18 bases left between them. Here the CDR3 DNA reads TGTGCCAGCAGCTTGGTCGTTGTGGGCGAGAGGGATGGCTACACCTTC. Amino acid sequence: CASSLVVVGERDGYTF.

This chain uses TRBV7-9 with TRBJ2-7, with D tentatively TRBD2 (5 bases). Trimming pared 5 bases from V and 0 bases from J, leaving 11 bases between. The CDR3 has 14 amino acids. Germline V gene lookup returns CDR1 SEHNR and CDR2 FQNEAQ (reference sequence). This CDR3 reads CASSLSAGSYEQYF. The CDR3 DNA reads TGTGCCAGCAGCCTTAGCGCTGGCTCCTACGAGCAGTACTTC.

The chain employs TRBV29-1 and TRBJ2-7; D gene unclear. The CDR3 length is 13 residues. CDR1 is SQVTM and CDR2 is ANQGSEA in the germline V gene. Trimming removed 8 bases at V and 0 bases at J, with 14 bases between. CDR3 nucleotide sequence: TGCAGCTGGGTCCAGGCGAACTCCTACGAGCAGTACGTC. Translating it yields CSWVQANSYEQYV.

This chain uses TRBV12-3 or TRBV12-4 with TRBJ2-3; D is perhaps TRBD2 (5 bases). Trimming pared 7 bases from V and 6 bases from J, leaving 14 bases between. The length of the CDR3 is 13 residues. CDR3 amino acids: CASTQRGFDTQYF. CDR3 nucleotides: TGTGCCAGCACTCAACGGGGTTTTGATACGCAGTATTTT.

The chain has TRBV6-5 and TRBJ1-2; D is undetermined. Germline V gene data show CDR1 as MNHEY and CDR2 as SVGAGI. The CDR3 runs to 16 residues. V lost 4 bases and J lost 5, with 20 bases in between. The CDR3 is CASSLSWSQQYYGYTF. Here the CDR3 DNA reads TGTGCCAGCAGTTTATCCTGGAGTCAGCAGTATTATGGCTACACCTTC.

The V call is TRBV27, the J call TRBJ1-1; TRBD1 matches 7 bases. Germline V lookup: CDR1 MNHEY, CDR2 SMNVEV (reference sequence). The V segment lost 3 bases and the J segment 0 bases; nucleotides outside the gene matches: 10. This CDR3 region has 17 residues. The CDR3 reads CASSFSRQGTLNTEAFF. In nucleotides, the CDR3 is TGTGCCAGCAGTTTCTCCAGACAGGGTACCTTGAACACTGAAGCTTTCTTT.

The chain employs TRBV19 and TRBJ2-1; D possibly corresponds to TRBD2 (5 bases). V lost 5 bases, J lost 4 bases, and 12 bases lay in between. The CDR3 extends over 14 amino acids. The germline V gene has CDR1 LNHDA and CDR2 SQIVND (reference sequence). CDR3 amino acids: CASSPGGLYNEQFF. Here the CDR3 DNA reads TGTGCCAGTAGTCCTGGCGGGCTATACAATGAGCAGTTCTTC.

This chain joins TRBV10-1 and TRBJ1-1; no clear D. The germline gives CDR1 WNHNN, CDR2 SYGVQD (reference sequence). This CDR3 is 12 amino acids long. Trimming left V 8 bases short and J 1 base short, with 8 bases between. The CDR3 protein is CASLQSNTEAFF. The CDR3 nucleotides are TGCGCCAGCTTGCAGTCGAACACTGAAGCTTTCTTT.

The genes are TRBV10-3 and TRBJ2-3; D ambiguous. The CDR3 has 14 amino acids. V was cut by 2 bases and J by 2 bases, with 8 bases left in between. Germline V gene lookup returns CDR1 ENHRY and CDR2 SYGVKD. DNA of the CDR3: TGTGCCATCAGTGAGGCTAGTCCCACAGATACGCAGTATTTT. Translated, it gives CAISEASPTDTQYF.

The rearrangement uses TRBV5-1 and TRBJ2-2; 10 bases map to TRBD2. The CDR3 has 16 residues. CDR1 SGHRS and CDR2 YFSETQ come from the germline V gene. Losses at the gene ends were 2 bases for V and 2 bases for J; bases not matched to a gene: 3. CDR3 residues: CASSFTSGINTGELFF. The CDR3 bases are TGCGCCAGCAGCTTTACTAGCGGGATTAACACCGGGGAGCTGTTTTTT.

The J gene is TRBJ1-1, the V gene TRBV18; TRBD1 matches 8 bases. V trimming: 1 base; J trimming: 11 bases; junction bases outside the gene matches: 0. Germline V CDR1 and CDR2: KGHSH, LQKENI. The CDR3 runs to 11 residues. CDR3 residues: CASSPRQGAFF. CDR3 bases: TGTGCCAGCTCACCACGACAGGGGGCTTTCTTT.